A selection of T cell receptor beta chains follows, all from one sample in a study of blood T cell repertoires in COVID-19. Repertoires were generated with immunoSEQ multiplex PCR, while TCRdb's copy carries only in-frame clones and drops some. Of around 200,000 clones in the sample, approximately 85% are singletons; the top ten hold roughly 9.8%. What was sequenced was peripheral blood. These receptors came from a woman of 80 years or more with acute or convalescent COVID-19. CDR3s include the opening cysteine and the closing phenylalanine or tryptophan. The order of the fields is V gene, D gene, clone size, J gene, CDR3 protein, CDR3 DNA. D genes are given only for firm matches. Part of the rows lack a size; the others show once, few, many or a class for expanded clones.

>TRBV29-1|NA|NA|TRBJ1-1
CSVVGGSWTEAFF
TGCAGCGTTGTCGGGGGATCTTGGACTGAAGCTTTCTTT
>TRBV25-1|NA|NA|TRBJ1-5
CASSPADNQPQHF
TGTGCCAGCAGCCCGGCGGACAATCAGCCCCAGCATTTT
>TRBV3-1/TRBV3-2|TRBD1|NA|TRBJ2-5
CASSQTTGERETQYF
TGTGCCAGCAGCCAAACTACAGGGGAACGGGAGACCCAGTACTTC
>TRBV2|NA|NA|TRBJ2-5
CASSQGRETQYF
TGTGCCAGCAGCCAGGGTCGGGAGACCCAGTACTTC
>TRBV5-4|NA|NA|TRBJ2-7
CASSLKGGVSYEQYF
TGTGCCAGCAGCTTAAAAGGGGGAGTATCCTACGAGCAGTACTTC
>TRBV19|NA|NA|TRBJ1-5
CASANRESQPQHF
TGTGCCAGTGCCAACAGGGAGAGTCAGCCCCAGCATTTT
>TRBV23-1|TRBD1|NA|TRBJ1-3
CASSQRGQGFTIYF
TGCGCCAGCAGTCAGCGGGGACAGGGGTTCACCATATATTTT
>TRBV6-5|NA|NA|TRBJ2-1
CASSRDNEQFF
TGTGCCAGCAGTCGAGACAATGAGCAGTTCTTC
>TRBV6-2/TRBV6-3|NA|NA|TRBJ2-1
CASSWPGDGGYNEQFF
TGTGCCAGCAGTTGGCCCGGGGATGGAGGTTACAATGAGCAGTTCTTC
>TRBV5-1|TRBD2|NA|TRBJ2-7
CASSFGGGMNEQYF
TGCGCCAGCAGCTTTGGCGGGGGGATGAACGAGCAGTACTTC
>TRBV19|NA|few|TRBJ1-5
CASSPRGGNQPQHF
TGTGCCAGTAGTCCCAGGGGTGGCAATCAGCCCCAGCATTTT
>TRBV7-8|NA|NA|TRBJ1-5
CASSRPGQPQHF
TGTGCCAGCAGCCGTCCGGGGCAGCCCCAGCATTTT
>TRBV6-2/TRBV6-3|TRBD1|NA|TRBJ1-5
CASSPRDRGFFSNQPQHF
TGTGCCAGCAGTCCGCGGGACAGGGGGTTCTTCAGCAATCAGCCCCAGCATTTT
>TRBV6-5|TRBD1|NA|TRBJ2-7
CASSRDRFYEQYF
TGTGCCAGCAGTAGGGACAGGTTTTACGAGCAGTACTTC
>TRBV19|TRBD1|once|TRBJ1-2
CASRGAGGSGYTF
TGTGCCAGTAGGGGGGCAGGGGGCTCTGGCTACACCTTC
>TRBV12-5|NA|NA|TRBJ2-2
CASGLSTTGGNTGELFF
TGTGCTAGTGGTTTGTCGACGACAGGTGGGAACACCGGGGAGCTGTTTTTT
>TRBV5-1|NA|NA|TRBJ2-3
CASSVPGDTQYF
TGCGCCAGCAGTGTCCCCGGGGATACGCAGTATTTT
>TRBV7-9|NA|few|TRBJ1-5
CASSLVGEGQPQHF
TGTGCCAGCAGCTTAGTAGGGGAGGGTCAGCCCCAGCATTTT
>TRBV12-3/TRBV12-4|NA|NA|TRBJ2-3
CASSWEDTQYF
TGTGCCAGCAGTTGGGAGGATACGCAGTATTTT
>TRBV3-1/TRBV3-2|TRBD1|NA|TRBJ1-4
CASSYRQGGEKLFF
TGTGCCAGCAGCTACCGACAGGGGGGGGAAAAACTGTTTTTT
>TRBV5-4|NA|few|TRBJ1-4
CASSSTGGTNEKLFF
TGTGCCAGCAGCTCCACGGGGGGGACTAATGAAAAACTGTTTTTT
>TRBV6-5|TRBD1|NA|TRBJ1-1
CASSPRQGAVEAFF
TGTGCCAGCAGTCCCCGGCAGGGGGCTGTTGAAGCTTTCTTT
>TRBV5-1|TRBD2|NA|TRBJ2-7
CASTNRLAGLSTNEQYF
TGCGCCAGCACCAACCGACTAGCGGGCCTTTCTACAAACGAGCAGTACTTC
>TRBV7-8|TRBD1|NA|TRBJ2-2
CASSLARPGGRAGELFF
TGTGCCAGCAGCTTAGCGCGGCCAGGGGGAAGGGCCGGGGAGCTGTTTTTT
>TRBV29-1|TRBD1|NA|TRBJ2-1
CSVEDRGFNNEQFF
TGCAGCGTAGAGGACAGGGGGTTCAACAATGAGCAGTTCTTC
>TRBV6-6|NA|NA|TRBJ2-5
CASSSTRGLQETQYF
TGTGCCAGCAGTTCTACGCGGGGACTGCAAGAGACCCAGTACTTC
>TRBV9|NA|NA|TRBJ1-5
CASSVGPQINQPQHF
TGTGCCAGCAGCGTAGGCCCGCAGATCAATCAGCCCCAGCATTTT
>TRBV27|NA|NA|TRBJ2-5
CASGLTGLGETQYF
TGTGCCAGCGGGTTAACAGGGTTAGGAGAGACCCAGTACTTC
>TRBV5-1|TRBD1|once|TRBJ2-7
CASSLGDSHYEQYF
TGCGCCAGCAGCTTGGGGGACAGTCACTACGAGCAGTACTTC
>TRBV19|NA|NA|TRBJ2-7
CASSMGAVAPTKQYF
TGTGCCAGTAGTATGGGAGCTGTGGCCCCTACGAAGCAGTACTTC
>TRBV10-3|TRBD2|NA|TRBJ2-2
CAIRLAGEGRELFF
TGTGCCATCAGACTAGCGGGAGAGGGGAGGGAGCTGTTTTTT
>TRBV18|NA|NA|TRBJ1-2
CASSPGRANYGYTF
TGTGCCAGCTCACCGGGGCGAGCTAACTATGGCTACACCTTC
>TRBV5-1|TRBD1|NA|TRBJ1-2
CASSPRDRGNYGYTF
TGCGCCAGCAGCCCCCGGGACAGGGGTAACTATGGCTACACCTTC
>TRBV7-3|NA|few|TRBJ2-3
CASGSGLPHSTQYF
TGTGCCAGCGGATCGGGACTCCCGCATTCTACGCAGTATTTT
>TRBV5-6|NA|few|TRBJ1-2
CASSADYSYTF
TGTGCCAGCAGCGCCGACTATTCCTACACCTTC
>TRBV3-1/TRBV3-2|NA|NA|TRBJ1-2
CASSSGGVGYTF
TGTGCCAGCAGCTCCGGGGGAGTTGGCTACACCTTC
>TRBV5-1|TRBD2|NA|TRBJ2-2
CASSLARGGTSRTTGELFF
TGCGCCAGCAGCTTGGCACGGGGGGGGACTAGCAGGACCACCGGGGAGCTGTTTTTT
>TRBV5-8|NA|NA|TRBJ2-3
CASSPGGSTDTQYF
TGTGCCAGCAGCCCCGGGGGTAGCACAGATACGCAGTATTTT
>TRBV7-2|TRBD2|NA|TRBJ2-7
CASSPGLVPYEQYF
TGTGCCAGCAGCCCCGGACTAGTCCCCTACGAGCAGTACTTC
>TRBV2|TRBD2|NA|TRBJ2-5
CASSEGLAETQYF
TGTGCCAGCAGCGAGGGACTAGCCGAGACCCAGTACTTC
>TRBV13|TRBD1|NA|TRBJ1-4
CASSTRTGPGKLFF
TGTGCCAGCAGCACCCGGACAGGGCCGGGAAAACTGTTTTTT